The 29 T cell receptor beta chains below all came from one sample that was sequenced in a study of blood T cell repertoires in COVID-19. Profiling relied on immunoSEQ multiplex PCR, and the TCRdb table lists in-frame clones only, not all of them. The sample consists of a few hundred thousand clones, 80% to 95% of them appearing once. Sequences were obtained from PBMCs or T cells enriched from blood (not recorded which). These receptor sequences come from a woman aged 40 to 55 who had been exposed to COVID-19.

The J gene is TRBJ2-7, the V gene TRBV30; 16 positions match TRBD2. There are 17 residues in the CDR3. The V gene's germline CDR1 is GTSNPN and CDR2 SVGIG (reference sequence). V shed 3 bases, J shed 5 bases, and the junction held 10 bases outside the gene matches. CDR3 nucleotides: TGTGCCTGGAGGCCGGGACTAGCGGGAGGGCCCAGGAACGAGCAGTACTTC. Translated, it gives CAWRPGLAGGPRNEQYF.

This clone was observed a few times. The CDR3 spells CSVVRNEQFF. As DNA, the CDR3 is TGCAGCGTTGTTCGGAATGAGCAGTTCTTC. The chain is built from TRBV29-1 and TRBJ2-1, with D hard to call. V lost 4 bases and J lost 7, with 5 bases in between. Germline V gives CDR1 SQVTM, CDR2 ANQGSEA. The CDR3 is made up of 10 amino acids.

This chain joins TRBV7-3 and TRBJ2-2; D unresolved. Germline-derived CDR1 and CDR2 are SGHTA and FQGTGA. V lost 6 bases to trimming and J lost 6 bases, with 14 bases between them. CDR3 length: 14 amino acids. The CDR3 DNA follows: TGTGCCAGCAGAAATGATCCTAGATCCGGGGAGCTGTTTTTT. Its protein product is CASRNDPRSGELFF.

The chain joins TRBV3-1 (or the pseudogene TRBV3-2) to TRBJ1-4; 11 bases align to TRBD1. Trimming at V came to 5 bases and at J to 0 bases, leaving 2 bases not matched to a gene. In germline, CDR1 is LGHDT, CDR2 YNNKEL (reference sequence). The CDR3 has 16 residues. DNA of the CDR3: TGTGCCAGCAGCGGACAGGGGGCAGCAACTAATGAAAAACTGTTTTTT. Amino acid sequence: CASSGQGAATNEKLFF.

The genes are TRBV2 and TRBJ1-5; D is possibly TRBD1 (5 bases). Germline CDR1 is SNHLY and CDR2 is FYNNEI. This CDR3 spans 15 amino acids. V was shortened by 2 bases and J by 6 bases, with 14 bases between the two germline ends. CDR3 region: CASSEWAGTGQPQHF. CDR3 nucleotide sequence: TGTGCCAGCAGTGAATGGGCAGGGACTGGTCAGCCCCAGCATTTT.

The chain recombines TRBV11-3 with TRBJ1-5, with a weak D call TRBD1 (6 bases). The V and J ends lost 2 bases and 6 bases respectively, with 14 bases between them. CDR1 and CDR2 (germline): SGHNT, YENEEA. The CDR3 contains 15 residues. As DNA, the CDR3 is TGTGCCAGCAGCTTAAAGGGGGTGGTTCCTCAGCCCCAGCATTTT. Translating it yields CASSLKGVVPQPQHF. The whole variable domain, remainder taken from reference TRBV11-3 and TRBJ1-5, is EAGVVQSPRYKIIEKKQPVAFWCNPISGHNTLYWYLQNLGQGPELLIRYENEEAVDDSQLPKDRFSAERLKGVDSTLKIQPAELGDSAVYLCASSLKGVVPQPQHFGDGTRLSIL.

This clone was observed a handful of times. The chain has TRBV9 and TRBJ1-3, with TRBD1 matching 12 bases. The V gene's germline CDR1 is SGDLS and CDR2 YYNGEE. V was pared by 5 bases and J by 0 bases, with 9 bases of the junction left unmatched. This CDR3 is built from 18 residues. The CDR3 sequence: CASSEGTGGSYSGNTIYF. CDR3 coding DNA: TGTGCCAGCAGTGAAGGGACAGGGGGCTCCTACTCTGGAAACACCATATATTTT.

This sequence joins TRBV7-2 and TRBJ2-7; 12 bases align to TRBD2. From germline, CDR1 is SGHTA and CDR2 FQGNSA. This CDR3 has 14 amino acids. The trim removed 6 bases at V and 3 bases at J, leaving 3 bases unmatched. In DNA, the CDR3 is TGTGCCAGCAGTTCGGGACTAGCGGGCTACGAGCAGTACTTC. As protein: CASSSGLAGYEQYF.

This chain uses TRBV7-2 with TRBJ1-1, with D maybe TRBD1 (6 bases). The V and J ends lost 6 bases and 5 bases respectively, with 13 bases between them. This CDR3 region has 13 residues. CDR1 and CDR2 (germline): SGHTA, FQGNSA. The CDR3 coding sequence is TGTGCCAGCAGTCGAACAGGGTTGACTGAAGCTTTCTTT. This codes for CASSRTGLTEAFF.

The chain joins TRBV7-2 to TRBJ2-7, with 9 bases that match TRBD2. The J segment lost 6 bases and the V segment lost 5 bases, leaving 8 bases of the junction unmatched. CDR1 and CDR2 from the germline V gene are SGHTA and FQGNSA. CDR3 length: 14 amino acids. The DNA of the CDR3 is TGTGCCAGCAGCCGGGGGGCGGGAGGGCCCGAGCAGTACTTC. This encodes CASSRGAGGPEQYF. The whole variable domain, remainder taken from reference TRBV7-2 and TRBJ2-7, is GAGVSQSPSNKVTEKGKDVELRCDPISGHTALYWYRQSLGQGLEFLIYFQGNSAPDKSGLPSDRFSAERTGGSVSTLTIQRTQQEDSAVYLCASSRGAGGPEQYFGPGTRLTVT.

V and J are TRBV5-1 and TRBJ2-5; perhaps TRBD1 as D (6 bases). Germline V gene sequence: CDR1 SGHRS, CDR2 YFSETQ. Trimming pared 5 bases from V and 5 bases from J, leaving 16 bases between. The CDR3 is made up of 14 amino acids. CDR3 residues: CASRPVITGETQYF. In DNA form, the CDR3 reads TGCGCCAGCAGGCCCGTAATTACAGGGGAGACCCAGTACTTC.

The V and J genes are TRBV14 and TRBJ2-7, with D maybe TRBD1 (5 bases). V dropped 4 bases and J dropped 7 bases, with 11 bases sitting between them. The length of the CDR3 is 12 residues. The germline V gene has CDR1 SGHDN and CDR2 FVKESK. The CDR3 here is CASSPGRQEQYF. CDR3 DNA: TGTGCCAGCAGCCCGGGCCGACAGGAGCAGTACTTC.

The gene calls are TRBV30 and TRBJ1-5; perhaps TRBD1 as D (6 bases). Germline CDR1 GTSNPN, CDR2 SVGIG (reference sequence). CDR3 length equals 17 residues. The V end was cut by 0 bases, the J end by 4 bases, with 19 bases between. CDR3 coding DNA: TGTGCCTGGAGTGTACAGGGAAGAGGTGAGATAAATCAGCCCCAGCATTTT. It translates to CAWSVQGRGEINQPQHF.

The rearrangement links TRBV7-9 to TRBJ1-4, with TRBD1 as a possible D gene (6 bases). Trimming shortened V by 8 bases and J by 0 bases, and 10 bases separated the two germline ends. The CDR3 loop spans 14 amino acids. Looked up from germline, CDR1 is SEHNR and CDR2 is FQNEAQ (reference sequence). In DNA, the CDR3 is TGTGCCAGCTCGACAGGCGCAACTAATGAAAAACTGTTTTTT. It encodes CASSTGATNEKLFF.

This clone showed up just once. The chain couples TRBV19 to TRBJ2-7; perhaps TRBD1 as D (6 bases). Looked up from germline, CDR1 is LNHDA and CDR2 is SQIVND (reference sequence). CDR3 length: 14 amino acids. With 8 bases removed from V and 1 base from J, the gap between germline ends came to 15 bases. The CDR3 reads CASAAGTSSYEQYF. In nucleotides, the CDR3 is TGTGCCAGTGCCGCCGGGACATCATCCTACGAGCAGTACTTC.

J is TRBJ2-7 and V is TRBV18; the D gene is possibly TRBD2 (6 bases). The CDR3 spans 12 residues. Germline CDR1 and CDR2: KGHSH and LQKENI. Trimming left V 3 bases short and J 6 bases short, with 9 bases between. The CDR3 DNA reads TGTGCCAGCTCACCGGAGGGGTTCGAGCAGTACTTC. Its protein product is CASSPEGFEQYF.

This clone was seen a few times. The rearrangement joins TRBV5-1 to TRBJ2-2; 8 nucleotides align to TRBD2. Trimming cost V 1 base and J 2 bases; bases outside gene matches: 4. The CDR3 totals 16 residues. The V gene's germline CDR1 is SGHRS and CDR2 YFSETQ. This CDR3 is CASSLKGLGNTGELFF. CDR3 coding DNA: TGCGCCAGCAGCTTGAAGGGACTAGGAAACACCGGGGAGCTGTTTTTT. Full variable domain (rest looked up from reference TRBV5-1 and TRBJ2-2): KAGVTQTPRYLIKTRGQQVTLSCSPISGHRSVSWYQQTPGQGLQFLFEYFSETQRNKGNFPGRFSGRQFSNSRSEMNVSTLELGDSALYLCASSLKGLGNTGELFFGEGSRLTVL.

The gene calls are TRBV6-5 and TRBJ1-2; 9 nucleotides align to TRBD1. V dropped 4 bases and J dropped 9; count of bases not matched to a gene: 3. The germline V gene has CDR1 MNHEY and CDR2 SVGAGI. The CDR3 length is 12 residues. The CDR3 loop reads CASSSGQGSYTF. CDR3 DNA sequence: TGTGCCAGCAGTTCCGGACAGGGGAGCTACACCTTC.

V and J are TRBV29-1 and TRBJ2-7; no reliable D call. The CDR3 spans 12 residues. Germline V gene lookup returns CDR1 SQVTM and CDR2 ANQGSEA. Trimming shortened V by 3 bases and J by 4 bases, and 10 bases separated the two germline ends. The CDR3 region has the DNA TGCAGCGTTGAGTCCGGAGAATACGAGCAGTACTTC. It encodes CSVESGEYEQYF.

This chain joins TRBV5-1 and TRBJ2-1; D uncertain. V lost 1 base and J 5 bases, leaving 7 bases between the germline ends. CDR1 SGHRS and CDR2 YFSETQ come from the germline V gene. This CDR3 has 13 amino acids. The CDR3 here is CASSLPENNEQFF. CDR3 nucleotides: TGCGCCAGCAGCTTGCCAGAAAACAATGAGCAGTTCTTC.

The chain links TRBV5-6 to TRBJ1-2; no reliable D call. Germline V CDR1 and CDR2: SGHDT, YYEEEE. CDR3 length: 13 residues. Trimming shortened V by 1 base and J by 4 bases, and 8 bases separated the two germline ends. The CDR3 region has the DNA TGTGCCAGCAGCTTGCCAGGCCTCTATGGCTACACCTTC. Translating gives CASSLPGLYGYTF.

V gene TRBV20-1 combines with J gene TRBJ1-4, with 7 bases lining up with TRBD1. Per germline, CDR1 DFQATT and CDR2 SNEGSKA (reference sequence). This CDR3 region has 14 residues. V dropped 3 bases and J dropped 5; count of bases not matched to a gene: 6. CDR3 loop: CSASPRGLNEKLFF. The CDR3 region has the DNA TGCAGTGCTAGTCCGAGGGGGCTGAATGAAAAACTGTTTTTT.

This clone was detected once. The chain uses TRBV9 and TRBJ2-1; 16 positions agree with TRBD2. With 2 bases clipped from V and 10 bases from J, the junction kept 9 bases outside the gene matches. The CDR3 contains 17 residues. Germline CDR1 SGDLS, CDR2 YYNGEE. The CDR3 coding sequence is TGTGCCAGCAGCGTCCCCGGGACTAGCGGGAGGGTATCGGAGCAGTTCTTC. Amino acids: CASSVPGTSGRVSEQFF.

This chain uses TRBV2 with TRBJ1-2, with 8 bases that match TRBD1. Unmatched junction bases numbered 5, after V lost 6 bases and J lost 8 bases. CDR3 length: 12 residues. Looked up from germline, CDR1 is SNHLY and CDR2 is FYNNEI. The CDR3 coding sequence is TGTGCCAGCAGCGGACAGGGAGCCGGCTACACCTTC. As protein: CASSGQGAGYTF.

The chain carries TRBV12-3 or TRBV12-4 and TRBJ1-6; D uncertain. V was shortened by 4 bases and J by 8 bases, with 6 bases between the two germline ends. The CDR3 loop spans 12 amino acids. DNA for the CDR3: TGTGCCAGCAGTTCCCCGTATTCACCCCTCCACTTT. It yields the protein CASSSPYSPLHF.

The rearrangement links TRBV2 to TRBJ2-3, with D unresolved. The CDR3 contains 11 residues. The V end lost 2 bases, the J end lost 7 bases, and 4 bases lay between the germline ends. Germline V lookup: CDR1 SNHLY, CDR2 FYNNEI. CDR3 bases: TGTGCCAGCAGTGAACGTTATACGCAGTATTTT. Translated: CASSERYTQYF.

The rearrangement uses TRBV18 and TRBJ2-7; 7 positions match TRBD2. Germline trimming cut 1 base from V and 6 bases from J; bases unmatched to any gene: 12. The V gene's germline CDR1 is KGHSH and CDR2 LQKENI. This CDR3 is built from 16 residues. CDR3 bases: TGTGCCAGCTCACCACTGGCTAGCGGAATCCCTCTCGAGCAGTACTTC. This sequence encodes CASSPLASGIPLEQYF.

The J gene is TRBJ2-7, the V gene TRBV4-1, with TRBD1 matching over 8 bases. The V gene end was trimmed by 0 bases and the J gene end by 6 bases; junction bases not matched to a gene: 1. CDR3 length: 13 amino acids. Germline CDR1 reads MGHRA; CDR2 reads YSYEKL. The CDR3 DNA is TGCGCCAGCAGCCAAGACAGGGGGCTCGAGCAGTACTTC. Translation: CASSQDRGLEQYF.

This chain uses TRBV6-1 with TRBJ1-1; 12 bases agree with TRBD1. This CDR3 is built from 17 residues. V was clipped by 5 bases and J by 4 bases; unmatched bases: 11. The V gene's germline CDR1 is MNHNS and CDR2 SASEGT. The CDR3 loop reads CASSKGDRGLEFTEAFF. The DNA of the CDR3 is TGTGCCAGCAGTAAAGGGGACAGGGGGCTTGAATTCACTGAAGCTTTCTTT.